The entry below gives a single T cell receptor (beta chain) sequence along with its context. The antigen it binds to is not known. Base qualities are not at hand, and no much larger clone is one base apart. This sample was included in a study of blood T cell repertoires in COVID-19 (TCRdb year 2020). Study-level background: Samples covering the acute and convalescent phases of COVID-19 were provided by collaborators in the United States, Italy and Spain. The material from the prospective study consisted of cDNA or gDNA derived from T cells, B-cell-depleted T cells, or PBMCs. Deeply sampled blood TCRbeta repertoires from subjects exposed to, actively infected with, or recovered from COVID-19 were included in the dataset. The repertoires were released in a freely available public database meant as a resource for research on the immune response to SARS-CoV-2. Samples came from the ongoing ImmuneRACE study (first 160 participants) plus 1,254 subjects from 6 global collaborators. A de-identified subject ID, COVID-19 status, age in years and sex were almost always included in the sample metadata. HLA class I and class II types, where available, came from metadata supplied by the sample provider rather than from assay-based typing. Results and caveats for the whole study, not just this receptor: The amount of clinical and demographic metadata varied by source and participant and was provided uncurated.

The collaborating institutions used their own protocols to collect whole blood in K2EDTA tubes. For TCRbeta analysis, collaborators shipped samples as frozen whole blood, isolated PBMCs, or DNA extracted from either of those sample types. TCRbeta CDR3 regions were amplified from genomic DNA by means of the immunoSEQ Assay, a bias-controlled multiplex PCR. The paper's processing steps were these. Within the assay, amplification of reference gene primers was used to estimate how many nucleated cells each sample contained. Sequence reads were collapsed and filtered to measure the absolute abundance of every unique TCRbeta CDR3 rearrangement. For each sample, productive Simpson clonality was calculated by taking the square root of Simpson's diversity index across productive rearrangements. TCRdb mirrors the immuneACCESS table, restricted to in-frame sequences. Some clones are absent from its copies; in checked studies, under half trace to an unresolved V gene, and the reason for the others is unknown. V, J and clone size are taken as reported in that table, and D and trimming were inferred from the DNA itself. This sample gives 50,000 to 75,000 clones in total; 70% to 80% of them show up just once. 18% of the sample goes to the ten largest clones.

Sequenced input: peripheral blood. The TCR was taken from a man between 60 and 75 years old with acute or convalescent COVID-19.

This receptor carries the CDR3 CASSQWGHLNTEAFF. The nucleotide sequence is TGTGCCAGCAGCCAATGGGGACATTTGAACACTGAAGCTTTCTTT. The chain is assembled from TRBV14 and TRBJ1-1; TRBD1 is a weak D gene call, 6 bases matching. A distance of 10 bases separates the germline ends of V and J, which lose 2 bases and 0 bases respectively. Reading from cysteine to phenylalanine, the CDR3 counts 15 amino acids. Solely the CDR3 DNA is kept, with 45 bases framed from the first base. Based on the germline V gene, the CDR1 and CDR2 sequences are SGHDN and FVKESK.